The sequence of this TCR beta chain was determined in a study of a mutant IDH1 vaccine in newly diagnosed glioma. About the research overall: Vaccines were begun 4-6 weeks after radiotherapy alone, or with temozolomide cycles. Of the patients given treatment, approximately 60% were male and 37.5% were female, and a mean age of around 38 years was recorded. General observations from the study: Among top peripheral T cell clonotypes, changes seemed unrelated to pseudoprogression.

Time point noted: week 35, safety follow-up. Mutant IDH1 20-mer peptide, at 300 ug, made up each vaccine dose, with topical imiquimod. New WHO grade 3 or 4 astrocytomas that were IDH1-mutant and ATRX-lost occurred in the donors. The assay was immunoSEQ multiplex PCR, and TCRdb's table has in-frame clones only and misses some. The table shows 60,000 to 75,000 clones, with approximately 86% occurring only once. The CDR3 contains 14 residues. Trimming took off 3 bases at V and 0 bases at J, with 9 bases between the two ends. CDR1 is SGHTA and CDR2 is FQGNSA in the germline V gene. Notes on this clone: The antigen remains unidentified. Other DNA sequences from this sample encode an identical CDR3 as well.

The rearrangement uses TRBV7-2 and TRBJ2-7; D is uncertain. This TCR derives from a man between 25 and 39 years old with glioma. The material was PBMCs, obtained from a glioma patient whose treatment included an IDH1 peptide vaccine. The CDR3 DNA reads as TGTGCCAGCAGCTTTCGGGTCAGCTCCTACGAGCAGTACTTC. Translating it yields CASSFRVSSYEQYF.